A single sample is the source of the 13 T cell receptor beta chains below, sequenced in a study of spatial heterogeneity in lung cancer. Described time point: sample taken at primary tumor resection. Whole RNA obtained from tumor, nontumor lung or frozen PBMC underwent sequencing without sorting. TCRdb reprocessed the 5' RACE reads with MiXCR, giving one entry per CDR3 protein. The data show around 4,400 distinct CDR3 sequences, roughly a fifth seen once. The starting material was normal lung tissue next to the tumor, obtained at surgery. These receptors all stem from a female donor with early-stage non-small cell lung cancer.

Worth noting for this clonotype: This beta chain is a stray read from a library made for alpha chains; its abundance is not meaningful. This chain uses TRBV27 with TRBJ1-1; D might be TRBD1 (6 bases). Per germline, CDR1 MNHEY and CDR2 SMNVEV (reference sequence). The V end was cut by 8 bases, the J end by 0 bases, with 13 bases between. The CDR3 is 14 amino acids. CDR3 bases: TGTGCCAGCCGTCTGGGGGCCATGAACACTGAAGCTTTCTTT. It is translated as CASRLGAMNTEAFF.

This clonotype has just one count. The library was built for alpha chains, so this beta chain is an off-target read and its size means little. This chain uses TRBV4-3 with TRBJ2-7; 7 nucleotides line up with TRBD1. V was clipped by 0 bases and J by 0 bases; unmatched bases: 5. CDR1 is LGHNA and CDR2 is YSLEER in the germline V gene. There are 16 residues in the CDR3. The CDR3 bases are TGCGCCAGCAGCCAAGAGACCGGGGACAGCTCCTACGAGCAGTACTTC. The encoded protein is CASSQETGDSSYEQYF.

By its share, this clonotype is medium-sized. This beta chain appears as a stray read in a library generated for alpha chains; its size is not informative. The CDR3 is CASSLAGSQQETQYF. CDR3 DNA sequence: TGTGCCAGCAGCTTAGCGGGGAGCCAGCAAGAGACCCAGTACTTC. The V gene is TRBV7-2, the J gene TRBJ2-5; TRBD2 might be the D (5 bases). The V and J ends lost 0 bases and 2 bases respectively, with 10 bases between them. Per the germline V gene, CDR1 is SGHTA and CDR2 is FQGNSA. The CDR3 has 15 amino acids.

This clonotype ranks as medium-sized. This beta chain was picked up by a library intended for alpha chains and is off target, so its count carries little meaning. V and J are TRBV27 and TRBJ1-1; the match to TRBD1 covers 7 bases. V lost 3 bases and J lost 0; bases outside the gene matches: 10. CDR3 length: 17 amino acids. Looked up from germline, CDR1 is MNHEY and CDR2 is SMNVEV (reference sequence). In nucleotides, the CDR3 is TGTGCCAGCAGTTTGGACAGGCGAAGGGGCATGAACACTGAAGCTTTCTTT. It is translated as CASSLDRRRGMNTEAFF.

This clonotype is labeled medium-sized. This beta chain is off target for a library built for alpha chains, so its abundance means little. The chain is built from TRBV28 and TRBJ2-1, with 10 bases matching TRBD2. The CDR3 is 13 amino acids. Germline assignment: CDR1 MDHEN and CDR2 SYDVKM. V shed 9 bases, J shed 3 bases, and the junction held 2 bases outside the gene matches. The DNA for the CDR3 is TGTGCCAGTGTAGCGGGAGGCTACAATGAGCAGTTCTTC. Translation: CASVAGGYNEQFF.

This clonotype ranks as medium-sized (0.01 to 0.1%). A library made for alpha chains picked up this beta chain off target, so its size means little. The chain has TRBV28 and TRBJ2-1, with TRBD2 matching over 9 bases. The germline V gene has CDR1 MDHEN and CDR2 SYDVKM. This CDR3 is 15 amino acids long. V trimming: 7 bases; J trimming: 5 bases; junction bases outside the gene matches: 9. The CDR3 spells CASTPAGGLDNEQFF. In DNA form, the CDR3 reads TGTGCCAGCACCCCCGCGGGAGGGCTAGACAATGAGCAGTTCTTC.

By its share, this clonotype is large. This beta chain slipped into a library made for alpha chains as a stray read, so its size is not meaningful. V and J are TRBV5-1 and TRBJ2-7, with 11 nucleotides matching TRBD1. V lost 4 bases, J lost 5 bases, and 8 bases stayed unmatched. This CDR3 is 15 amino acids long. Looked up from germline, CDR1 is SGHRS and CDR2 is YFSETQ. Written as DNA, the CDR3 is TGCGCCAGCAGCGTCCATGGGACAGGGGGGGACGAGCAGTACTTC. Its protein product is CASSVHGTGGDEQYF.

In its sample, this clonotype was seen many times. Little can be read into the size of this beta chain, an off-target read in a library designed for alpha chains. The gene calls are TRBV27 and TRBJ2-5, with D possibly matching TRBD2 (5 bases). The CDR3 runs 13 residues. V shed 6 bases and J shed 1 base, with 9 bases lying between them. The germline V gene has CDR1 MNHEY and CDR2 SMNVEV (reference sequence). The CDR3 region is CASRKEVQETQYF. CDR3 nucleotides: TGTGCCAGCAGGAAGGAGGTCCAAGAGACCCAGTACTTC.

This clonotype was seen at least ten times. This beta chain turned up in a library designed for alpha chains; as an off-target read, its abundance says little. The chain carries TRBV11-2 and TRBJ2-1, with TRBD2 matching over 8 bases. This CDR3 has 15 residues. The V segment lost 0 bases and the J segment 7 bases; nucleotides outside the gene matches: 5. Germline V lookup: CDR1 SGHAT, CDR2 FQNNGV. The CDR3, as DNA: TGTGCCAGCAGCTTAGATCGGGGGGGCTTTAATGAGCAGTTCTTC. Its protein is CASSLDRGGFNEQFF.

As for this clonotype: This beta chain slipped into a library made for alpha chains as a stray read, so its size is not meaningful. DNA of the CDR3: TGCGCCAGCAGCTTGGTTCCTAGCGGGGGCCATTACGAGCAGTACTTC. Translating it yields CASSLVPSGGHYEQYF. This rearrangement joins TRBV5-1 to TRBJ2-7; 10 bases fit TRBD2. V was clipped by 0 bases and J by 4 bases; unmatched bases: 7. CDR1 is SGHRS, CDR2 YFSETQ, per germline. This CDR3 has 16 residues.

This clonotype is medium-sized (0.01 to 0.1%). This beta chain was picked up by a library intended for alpha chains and is off target, so its count carries little meaning. The V call is TRBV5-1, the J call TRBJ1-1; D not resolved. Germline CDR1 reads SGHRS; CDR2 reads YFSETQ. This CDR3 comprises 12 residues. Trimming removed 1 base from V and 6 bases from J, with 7 bases in between. The CDR3 spells CASSLLSAEAFF. CDR3 sequence (DNA): TGCGCCAGCAGCTTGTTGTCCGCTGAAGCTTTCTTT.

This clonotype has a count of ten or more. This beta chain came through as a stray read in a library set up for alpha chains, and its size says little. The V and J genes are TRBV3-1 and TRBJ1-1; 10 positions match TRBD1. Looked up from germline, CDR1 is LGHDT and CDR2 is YNNKEL (reference sequence). CDR3 length: 16 residues. V was pared by 7 bases and J by 5 bases, with 13 bases of the junction left unmatched. The CDR3 loop reads CASTRTGGNSRTEAFF. The CDR3 DNA reads TGTGCCAGCACCCGGACAGGGGGAAATTCGAGGACTGAAGCTTTCTTT.

Relative to its sample, this clonotype is medium-sized. This beta chain appears as a stray read in a library generated for alpha chains; its size is not informative. The chain links TRBV20-1 to TRBJ2-3; D gene ambiguous. The CDR3 is 10 residues long. V was cut by 5 bases and J by 6 bases, with 6 bases left in between. Germline CDR1 reads DFQATT; CDR2 reads SNEGSKA (reference sequence). The CDR3 DNA reads as TGCAGTGCTTTGGATGATACGCAGTATTTT. Its protein is CSALDDTQYF.